This T cell receptor beta chain was recorded in a study of blood T cell repertoires in COVID-19. Looking at the study overall: Specimens from acute and convalescent COVID-19 originated in the United States, Italy and Spain. The cDNA or gDNA used as material had been derived from T cells, B-cell-depleted T cells, or PBMCs.

As processed by the authors: Amplification of reference gene primers provided the estimated nucleated cell counts. Some clones are missing from TCRdb's copy, which holds only in-frame ones; the method was immunoSEQ multiplex PCR. The V and J calls and the clone size are those of that table, but D and trimming were determined from the DNA. The repertoire holds 90,000 to 110,000 clones, with less than 90% as singletons. This CDR3 spans 16 amino acids. The V gene's germline CDR1 is SGHTA and CDR2 FQGTGA. V was pared by 5 bases and J by 2 bases, with 9 bases of the junction left unmatched. The chain is built from TRBV7-3 and TRBJ2-3; 8 bases fit TRBD2. The sequence was obtained from a man aged 50 to 59 with acute or convalescent COVID-19. Sequencing input: peripheral blood. The CDR3 is CASSLLNGRDTDTQYF. The CDR3 DNA follows: TGTGCCAGCAGCCTCCTGAACGGGAGGGACACAGATACGCAGTATTTT.